What follows are 28 T cell receptor beta chains derived from one specimen sequenced in a study of beta chain features in type 1 diabetes (dated by TCRdb to the late 2010s). Library construction relied on the immunoSEQ multiplex PCR assay. The entire amount of isolated RNA was reverse transcribed using the High Capacity cDNA Reverse Transcription Kit, so the sequenced TCRB transcripts were expressed ones. TCRdb carries this immuneACCESS record with in-frame sequences only. Its versions omit some clonotypes, under half of them owing to an unresolved V gene in the studies checked, with the rest unexplained. Within this sample are 810,000 or so clones, with 15% to 20% of them counted one time only. 0.02% to 0.025% of the sample is taken by the ten largest. Input material: naive CD4+ T cells from blood. The cell subset or site label here, explained by the study, means: true naive CD4+ T cells. These receptors were taken from a woman aged 18 to 35 in good health.

The J gene is TRBJ2-5, the V gene TRBV9; 8 positions agree with TRBD2. Germline CDR1 is SGDLS and CDR2 is YYNGEE. The junction had 2 bases not matched to a gene; V was cut back by 4 bases and J by 3 bases. The CDR3 is 13 amino acids. The CDR3 DNA follows: TGTGCCAGCAGCCAAGCGGGAGAAGAGACCCAGTACTTC. The encoded protein is CASSQAGEETQYF.

A few counts support this clone. V and J are TRBV6-6 and TRBJ2-5, with D uncertain. The CDR3 length is 16 residues. The germline gives CDR1 MNHNY, CDR2 SVGAGI (reference sequence). Trimming removed 2 bases at V and 4 bases at J, with 17 bases between. The CDR3 protein is CASSYPRDAQVETQYF. The CDR3 DNA follows: TGTGCCAGCAGTTACCCCCGTGACGCCCAGGTAGAGACCCAGTACTTC.

The rearrangement uses TRBV9 and TRBJ2-1; 8 nucleotides match TRBD2. The V and J ends lost 6 bases and 7 bases, in that order; junction bases with no gene match: 9. Germline CDR1 and CDR2: SGDLS and YYNGEE. The CDR3 consists of 14 residues. The CDR3, as DNA: TGTGCCAGCACCCCGGGAGGGCCGGGGAATGAGCAGTTCTTC. This translates into CASTPGGPGNEQFF.

In this sample, this clone turned up a few times. The chain recombines TRBV6-1 with TRBJ2-7; 7 positions agree with TRBD1. Germline V gives CDR1 MNHNS, CDR2 SASEGT. The CDR3 contains 15 residues. Unmatched junction bases numbered 8, after V lost 1 base and J lost 5 bases. The chain's CDR3 is CASSEGTGRIHEQYF. In nucleotides, the CDR3 is TGTGCCAGCAGTGAAGGGACAGGTCGAATCCACGAGCAGTACTTC.

This clone was seen a single time. The chain has TRBV6-1 and TRBJ1-4, with D unclear. Trimming removed 3 bases at V and 7 bases at J, with 15 bases between. This CDR3 comprises 15 residues. Germline V gives CDR1 MNHNS, CDR2 SASEGT. The DNA for the CDR3 is TGTGCCAGCAGTGAGGCCCCCTGGGAGCCTGAAAAACTGTTTTTT. Protein: CASSEAPWEPEKLFF.

This clone has just a few counts. The V call is TRBV4-2, the J call TRBJ2-4, with TRBD1 matching 7 bases. The CDR3 totals 17 residues. The germline V gene encodes CDR1 LGHNA and CDR2 YNFKEQ. Trimming removed 0 bases from V and 2 bases from J; junction bases left unmatched: 7. Here the CDR3 DNA reads TGTGCCAGCAGCCAAGAACAGGGGTCACTATCCAAAAACATTCAGTACTTC. Translating it yields CASSQEQGSLSKNIQYF.

This clone occurred a few times. The chain couples TRBV13 to TRBJ2-7; TRBD1 agrees at 10 bases. The CDR3 runs 14 residues. The germline CDR1 and CDR2 sequences are PRHDT and FYEKMQ (reference sequence). The V segment lost 5 bases and the J segment 4 bases; nucleotides outside the gene matches: 5. The CDR3 nucleotides read TGTGCCAGCAGCCCTCCGGGACAGGGGTACGAGCAGTACTTC. Translated: CASSPPGQGYEQYF.

This clone showed up just a few times. The chain carries TRBV14 and TRBJ2-6; D remains ambiguous. V lost 2 bases, J lost 0 bases, and 11 bases lay in between. There are 17 residues in the CDR3. Germline CDR1 reads SGHDN; CDR2 reads FVKESK. CDR3 amino acids: CASSQRAETSGANVLTF. The DNA for the CDR3 is TGTGCCAGCAGCCAAAGGGCAGAAACCTCTGGGGCCAACGTCCTGACTTTC.

This clone was observed a few times. The genes are TRBV14 and TRBJ2-3; 11 positions match TRBD2. The germline V gene has CDR1 SGHDN and CDR2 FVKESK. V shed 1 base, J shed 1 base, and the junction held 4 bases outside the gene matches. The CDR3 consists of 17 residues. CDR3 bases: TGTGCCAGCAGCCAAGCGCGACTAGCGGGGCGCACAGATACGCAGTATTTT. It specifies CASSQARLAGRTDTQYF.

V and J are TRBV5-4 and TRBJ2-3; D unclear. Germline loops: CDR1 SGHNT, CDR2 YYREEE (reference sequence). CDR3 length equals 18 residues. V lost 4 bases to trimming and J lost 4 bases, with 25 bases between them. The CDR3 loop reads CASSQAPIDPFPSDTQYF. CDR3 DNA: TGTGCCAGCAGCCAAGCCCCGATCGACCCGTTCCCCTCAGATACGCAGTATTTT.

The chain recombines TRBV29-1 with TRBJ2-3; D remains ambiguous. The CDR3 consists of 10 residues. Trimming cost V 6 bases and J 7 bases, with 8 bases left between them. Germline CDR1 reads SQVTM; CDR2 reads ANQGSEA. DNA for the CDR3: TGCAGCGTGGCAACTAATACGCAGTATTTT. It codes for CSVATNTQYF.

For the CDR3, the DNA is TGCGCCAGCAGGAAATCCCTAGCGGGAGTGGTCAATGAGCAGTTCTTC. Protein: CASRKSLAGVVNEQFF. The J gene is TRBJ2-1, the V gene TRBV5-1; 10 nucleotides match TRBD2. The junction had 11 bases not matched to a gene; V was cut back by 5 bases and J by 6 bases. This CDR3 is built from 16 residues. Germline CDR1 is SGHRS and CDR2 is YFSETQ.

This chain uses TRBV11-1 with TRBJ2-3, with a tentative D call TRBD2 (5 bases). Trimming removed 5 bases at V and 6 bases at J, with 15 bases between. Germline V CDR1 and CDR2: SGHAT, FQDESV (reference sequence). The CDR3 loop spans 14 amino acids. CDR3 amino acids: CASSPRTARDTQYF. The CDR3 nucleotides are TGTGCCAGCAGCCCTCGGACTGCCCGGGATACGCAGTATTTT.

This clone showed up just a few times. The chain recombines TRBV7-2 with TRBJ2-7; D gene unclear. Germline V gene data show CDR1 as SGHTA and CDR2 as FQGNSA. This CDR3 region has 16 residues. With 0 bases removed from V and 4 bases from J, the gap between germline ends came to 16 bases. The CDR3 reads CASSLAGQHRIYEQYF. In nucleotides, the CDR3 is TGTGCCAGCAGCTTAGCAGGCCAGCACCGAATATACGAGCAGTACTTC.

V gene TRBV18 combines with J gene TRBJ2-5, with TRBD2 as a possible D gene (5 bases). The CDR3 extends over 15 amino acids. V gave up 1 base and J gave up 4 bases, with 13 bases separating them. CDR1 and CDR2 from the germline V gene are KGHSH and LQKENI. This chain's CDR3 is CASSPREALGETQYF. CDR3 DNA: TGTGCCAGCTCACCACGAGAGGCACTAGGAGAGACCCAGTACTTC.

V is TRBV9 and J is TRBJ2-1; a weak D match, TRBD2 (6 bases). This CDR3 has 17 residues. Germline V gene data show CDR1 as SGDLS and CDR2 as YYNGEE. The V gene lost 1 base and the J gene lost 4 bases, with 18 bases spanning the gap. The CDR3: CASSVRGSGRRYNEQFF. CDR3 DNA: TGTGCCAGCAGCGTAAGAGGATCGGGGAGGCGGTACAATGAGCAGTTCTTC.

The chain uses TRBV7-2 and TRBJ2-3; 9 bases align to TRBD1. V lost 3 bases and J lost 4; bases outside the gene matches: 5. CDR1 SGHTA and CDR2 FQGNSA come from the germline V gene. This CDR3 is 15 amino acids long. The CDR3 DNA follows: TGTGCCAGCAGCTTGGGGGGACAGGGTCCAGATACGCAGTATTTT. It codes for CASSLGGQGPDTQYF. The whole variable domain, remainder taken from reference TRBV7-2 and TRBJ2-3, is GAGVSQSPSNKVTEKGKDVELRCDPISGHTALYWYRQSLGQGLEFLIYFQGNSAPDKSGLPSDRFSAERTGGSVSTLTIQRTQQEDSAVYLCASSLGGQGPDTQYFGPGTRLTVL.

Points on this clone: This same CDR3 is encoded by further DNA sequences in the sample. The chain couples TRBV5-6 to TRBJ2-3; D remains ambiguous. Germline V CDR1 and CDR2: SGHDT, YYEEEE. This CDR3 spans 15 amino acids. The germline V and J ends were trimmed by 0 bases and 2 bases, with 10 bases remaining between them. The CDR3 DNA sequence: TGTGCCAGCAGCTTGGGGCAGGTAGCCACAGATACGCAGTATTTT. Translated, it gives CASSLGQVATDTQYF.

The chain joins TRBV29-1 to TRBJ2-7, with 13 nucleotides matching TRBD2. Germline CDR1 is SQVTM and CDR2 is ANQGSEA. This CDR3 has 14 amino acids. The V gene end was trimmed by 3 bases and the J gene end by 6 bases; junction bases not matched to a gene: 5. The CDR3 here is CSVDRLAGGGEQYF. The CDR3 DNA sequence: TGCAGCGTTGACAGACTAGCGGGAGGTGGCGAGCAGTACTTC.

This clone was recorded a few times. This chain uses TRBV2 with TRBJ2-2; D possibly corresponds to TRBD2 (5 bases). This CDR3 has 13 amino acids. Germline values: CDR1 SNHLY, CDR2 FYNNEI. V gave up 6 bases and J gave up 1 base, with 6 bases separating them. As DNA, the CDR3 is TGTGCCAGCAGCGGGATGAACACCGGGGAGCTGTTTTTT. This gives the protein CASSGMNTGELFF.

The chain links TRBV27 to TRBJ2-7, with no clear D. Germline V gene lookup returns CDR1 MNHEY and CDR2 SMNVEV (reference sequence). CDR3 length: 13 residues. The V end lost 7 bases, the J end lost 4 bases, and 14 bases lay between the germline ends. CDR3 in DNA: TGTGCCAGCAAGGCGAAGGTGGGGTACGAGCAGTACTTC. Amino acid sequence: CASKAKVGYEQYF.

This clone was counted a few times. The chain is built from TRBV28 and TRBJ2-5; 9 bases map to TRBD1. Germline loops: CDR1 MDHEN, CDR2 SYDVKM. CDR3 length equals 16 residues. Trimming took 2 bases from V and 1 from J; bases not matched to a gene: 5. The DNA of the CDR3 is TGTGCCAGCAGTTTAAGGTACAGGGGGCCCCAAGAGACCCAGTACTTC. It encodes CASSLRYRGPQETQYF.

This chain uses TRBV7-9 with TRBJ2-2; D not resolved. Trimming cost V 7 bases and J 6 bases, with 9 bases left between them. This CDR3 is 12 amino acids long. Germline assignment: CDR1 SEHNR and CDR2 FQNEAQ (reference sequence). The CDR3: CASIFLAGELFF. Here the CDR3 DNA reads TGTGCCAGCATATTCCTCGCCGGGGAGCTGTTTTTT.

The chain is built from TRBV7-9 and TRBJ1-4; D ambiguous. This CDR3 is built from 15 residues. Germline CDR1 SEHNR, CDR2 FQNEAQ (reference sequence). Trimming took 5 bases from V and 14 from J, leaving 24 bases between them. In DNA form, the CDR3 reads TGTGCCAGCAGCCGACCCATGGCAGGAAGGTCCGGGCTGTTTTTT. It encodes CASSRPMAGRSGLFF.

The chain links TRBV28 to TRBJ1-2; 9 bases match TRBD1. Germline V gives CDR1 MDHEN, CDR2 SYDVKM. CDR3 size: 14 residues. The trim removed 3 bases at V and 7 bases at J, leaving 6 bases unmatched. The DNA for the CDR3 is TGTGCCAGCAGTTTGAGAACAGGGGGCGGTGGCTACACCTTC. As protein: CASSLRTGGGGYTF.

The table lists this clone with a few counts. J is TRBJ1-2 and V is TRBV7-2, with D unclear. The V end was cut by 1 base, the J end by 2 bases, with 11 bases between. CDR1 and CDR2 (germline): SGHTA, FQGNSA. CDR3 length: 15 amino acids. CDR3 sequence reads: CASSLDYNKNYGYTF. The CDR3 nucleotides are TGTGCCAGCAGCTTAGATTACAACAAGAACTATGGCTACACCTTC. The whole variable domain, remainder taken from reference TRBV7-2 and TRBJ1-2, is GAGVSQSPSNKVTEKGKDVELRCDPISGHTALYWYRQSLGQGLEFLIYFQGNSAPDKSGLPSDRFSAERTGGSVSTLTIQRTQQEDSAVYLCASSLDYNKNYGYTFGSGTRLTVV.

This chain connects TRBV15 to TRBJ2-1; 13 bases map to TRBD2. Germline-derived CDR1 and CDR2 are LNHNV and YYDKDF (reference sequence). This CDR3 is 20 amino acids long. V lost 0 bases, J lost 8 bases, and 16 bases stayed unmatched. The CDR3 DNA sequence: TGTGCCACCAGCAGAGATAGAACTAGCGGGAGGGCCATTAAACGGGATGAGCAGTTCTTC. This encodes CATSRDRTSGRAIKRDEQFF.

In its sample, this clone was seen a few times. V usage is TRBV6-6 and J usage is TRBJ1-5; no clear D gene. In germline, CDR1 is MNHNY, CDR2 SVGAGI (reference sequence). V lost 0 bases, J lost 5 bases, and 11 bases lay in between. The CDR3 consists of 15 residues. Here the CDR3 reads CASSYSISGDQPQHF. CDR3 coding DNA: TGTGCCAGCAGTTACTCGATCTCAGGAGATCAGCCCCAGCATTTT.